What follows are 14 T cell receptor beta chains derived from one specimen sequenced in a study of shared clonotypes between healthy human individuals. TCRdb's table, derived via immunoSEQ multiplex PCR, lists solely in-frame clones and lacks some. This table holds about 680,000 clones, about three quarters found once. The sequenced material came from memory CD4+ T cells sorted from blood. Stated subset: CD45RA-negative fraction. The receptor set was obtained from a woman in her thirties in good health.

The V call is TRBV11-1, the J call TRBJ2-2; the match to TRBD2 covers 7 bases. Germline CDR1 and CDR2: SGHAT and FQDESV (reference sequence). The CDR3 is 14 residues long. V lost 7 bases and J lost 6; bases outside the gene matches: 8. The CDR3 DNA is TGTGCCAGCATCAAGGGGCGGGAGCCCGGGGAGCTGTTTTTT. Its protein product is CASIKGREPGELFF.

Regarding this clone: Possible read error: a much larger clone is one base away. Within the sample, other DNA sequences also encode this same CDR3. This CDR3 reads CASSGSTDTQYF. The CDR3 DNA reads as TGTGCCAGCAGTGGGAGCACAGATACGCAGTATTTT. The chain employs TRBV25-1 and TRBJ2-3, with D uncertain. The CDR3 is 12 residues long. V lost 4 bases, J lost 0 bases, and 2 bases lay in between. The germline V gene encodes CDR1 MGHDK and CDR2 SYGVNS.

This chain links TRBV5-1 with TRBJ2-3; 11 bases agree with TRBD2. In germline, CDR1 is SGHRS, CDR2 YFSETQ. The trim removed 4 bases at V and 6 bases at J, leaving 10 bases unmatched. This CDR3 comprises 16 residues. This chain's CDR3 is CASSISGRAIGDTQYF. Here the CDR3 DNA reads TGCGCCAGCAGCATTAGCGGGAGGGCCATTGGGGATACGCAGTATTTT.

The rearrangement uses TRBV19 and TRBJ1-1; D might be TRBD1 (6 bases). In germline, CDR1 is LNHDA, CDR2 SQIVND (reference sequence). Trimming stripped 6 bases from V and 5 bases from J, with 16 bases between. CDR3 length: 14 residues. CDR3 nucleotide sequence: TGTGCCAGTAGGGCACTCGGGGGCAGGACTGAAGCTTTCTTT. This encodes CASRALGGRTEAFF. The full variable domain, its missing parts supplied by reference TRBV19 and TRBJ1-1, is DGGITQSPKYLFRKEGQNVTLSCEQNLNHDAMYWYRQDPGQGLRLIYYSQIVNDFQKGDIAEGYSVSREKKESFPLTVTSAQKNPTAFYLCASRALGGRTEAFFGQGTRLTVV.

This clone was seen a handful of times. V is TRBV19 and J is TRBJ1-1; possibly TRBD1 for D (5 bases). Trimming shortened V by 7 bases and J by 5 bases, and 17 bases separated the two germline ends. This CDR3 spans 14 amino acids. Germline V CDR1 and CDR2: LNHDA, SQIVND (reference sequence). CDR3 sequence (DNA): TGTGCCAGTACCGCCACAACGCAGGGTACTGAAGCTTTCTTT. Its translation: CASTATTQGTEAFF.

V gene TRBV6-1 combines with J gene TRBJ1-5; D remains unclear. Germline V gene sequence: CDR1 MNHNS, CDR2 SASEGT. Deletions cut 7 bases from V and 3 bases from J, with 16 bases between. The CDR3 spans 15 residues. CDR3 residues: CASTGSGRINQPQHF. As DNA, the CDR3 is TGTGCCAGCACGGGGAGTGGACGGATCAATCAGCCCCAGCATTTT.

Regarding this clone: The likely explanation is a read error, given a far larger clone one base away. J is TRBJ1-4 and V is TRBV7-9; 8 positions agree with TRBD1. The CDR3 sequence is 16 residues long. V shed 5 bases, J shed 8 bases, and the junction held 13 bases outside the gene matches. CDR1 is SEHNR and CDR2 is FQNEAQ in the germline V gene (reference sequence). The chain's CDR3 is CASSPEDRVCGEKLFF. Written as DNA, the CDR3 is TGTGCCAGCAGCCCAGAGGACAGGGTGTGCGGAGAAAAACTGTTTTTT.

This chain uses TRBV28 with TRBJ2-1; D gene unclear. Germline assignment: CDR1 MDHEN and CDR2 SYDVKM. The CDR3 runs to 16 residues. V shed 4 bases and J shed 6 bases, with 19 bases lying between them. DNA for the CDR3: TGTGCCAGCAGTTCCCCGAGGTGGCCCTCCGTCAATGAGCAGTTCTTC. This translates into CASSSPRWPSVNEQFF.

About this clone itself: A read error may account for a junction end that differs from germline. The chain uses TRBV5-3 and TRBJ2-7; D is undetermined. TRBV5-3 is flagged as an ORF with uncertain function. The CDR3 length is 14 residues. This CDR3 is CASSLEYMGREQYF. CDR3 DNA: TGTGCCAGCAGCTTGGAATATATGGGCCGCGAGCAGTACTTC.

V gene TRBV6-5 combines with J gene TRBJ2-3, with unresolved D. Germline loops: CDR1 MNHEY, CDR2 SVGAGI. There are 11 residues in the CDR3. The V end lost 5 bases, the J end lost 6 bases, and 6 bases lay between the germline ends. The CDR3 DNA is TGTGCCAGCAGTACACAGGATACGCAGTATTTT. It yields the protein CASSTQDTQYF.

The CDR3 here is CASSEGLAAVYEQYF. In DNA form, the CDR3 reads TGCGCCAGCAGTGAGGGACTAGCGGCGGTCTACGAGCAGTACTTC. This chain joins TRBV10-1 and TRBJ2-7, with 10 bases matching TRBD2. The CDR3 consists of 15 residues. V was clipped by 2 bases and J by 3 bases; unmatched bases: 4. CDR1 is WNHNN, CDR2 SYGVQD, per germline (reference sequence).

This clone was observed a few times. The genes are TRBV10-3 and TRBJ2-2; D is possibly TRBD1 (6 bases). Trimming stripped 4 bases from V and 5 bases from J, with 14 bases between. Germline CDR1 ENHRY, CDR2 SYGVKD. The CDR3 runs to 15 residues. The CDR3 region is CAISGAGVGTGELFF. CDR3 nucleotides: TGTGCCATCAGTGGGGCAGGGGTGGGAACCGGGGAGCTGTTTTTT.

CDR3 region: CASSRGTSGTYNEQFF. CDR3 nucleotide sequence: TGTGCCAGCTCGCGGGGGACTAGCGGAACCTACAATGAGCAGTTCTTC. This sequence joins TRBV18 and TRBJ2-1; 11 positions match TRBD2. This CDR3 region has 16 residues. Germline V CDR1 and CDR2: KGHSH, LQKENI. Unmatched junction bases numbered 6, after V lost 6 bases and J lost 2 bases.

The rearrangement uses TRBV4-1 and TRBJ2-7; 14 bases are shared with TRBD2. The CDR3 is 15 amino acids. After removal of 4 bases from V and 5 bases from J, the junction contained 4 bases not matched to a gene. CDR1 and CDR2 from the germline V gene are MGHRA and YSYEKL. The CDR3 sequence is CASSRKTSGRDEQYF. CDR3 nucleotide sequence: TGCGCCAGCAGCCGGAAGACTAGCGGGAGGGACGAGCAGTACTTC.